The rows below give T cell receptor beta chains drawn from one sample of a study of blood T cell repertoires in COVID-19. Produced via immunoSEQ multiplex PCR; TCRdb's table is partial and in-frame only. In the table there are hundreds of thousands of clones, 75% to 90% of which are singletons. The sequenced sample was PBMCs or T cells enriched from blood (not recorded which). The source of these receptors is a middle-aged man who had recovered from COVID-19. CDR3s include the opening cysteine and the closing phenylalanine or tryptophan. The D gene is left open where the match is weak. The size of a clone is reported for some rows only, either as once, few or many, or as a class for expanded clones.

v_call	j_call	d_call	clone_size	cdr3_aa	cdr3_nt
TRBV6-1	TRBJ1-5	NA	NA	CASSEPGYDQRPQHF	TGTGCCAGCAGTGAACCGGGATATGATCAGCGGCCCCAGCATTTT
TRBV18	TRBJ2-7	TRBD1	NA	CASSAGQGSYEQYF	TGTGCCAGCTCAGCGGGACAGGGAAGCTACGAGCAGTACTTC
TRBV29-1	TRBJ2-7	TRBD2	NA	CSAILAGGPEQYF	TGCAGCGCCATACTAGCGGGGGGGCCTGAGCAGTACTTC
TRBV10-3	TRBJ1-1	NA	NA	CAIRADKLNTEAFF	TGTGCCATCAGGGCGGACAAACTGAACACTGAAGCTTTCTTT
TRBV2	TRBJ2-4	TRBD2	NA	CASTPGGLAGGPDQLAKNIQYF	TGTGCCAGCACACCCGGGGGACTAGCGGGAGGGCCCGACCAACTAGCCAAAAACATTCAGTACTTC
TRBV7-2	TRBJ1-1	NA	NA	CASSFFWGLGNTEAFF	TGTGCCAGCAGCTTCTTCTGGGGCCTTGGGAACACTGAAGCTTTCTTT
TRBV5-4	TRBJ2-2	TRBD1	NA	CASSSRDRSYTGELFF	TGTGCCAGCAGCTCTAGGGACAGATCCTACACCGGGGAGCTGTTTTTT
TRBV2	TRBJ2-3	NA	NA	CARRLTYTDTQYF	TGTGCCAGAAGACTAACGTACACAGATACGCAGTATTTT
TRBV5-5	TRBJ1-2	NA	NA	CASSFGTGFTNYGYTF	TGTGCCAGCAGCTTCGGAACAGGGTTTACTAACTATGGCTACACCTTC
TRBV9	TRBJ2-1	NA	NA	CASAGELAGLLGSSYNEQFF	TGTGCCAGCGCTGGGGAATTAGCAGGGCTCCTCGGGAGCTCCTACAATGAGCAGTTCTTC
TRBV30	TRBJ1-6	NA	few	CASPMGGINSPLHF	TGTGCCTCCCCGATGGGAGGGATCAATTCACCCCTCCACTTT
TRBV7-2	TRBJ1-6	NA	few	CASSLAGGRERPSSYNSPLHF	TGTGCCAGCAGCTTAGCGGGAGGGAGGGAACGGCCGAGCTCCTATAATTCACCCCTCCACTTT
TRBV19	TRBJ1-1	TRBD1	NA	CASSIDLTGGPEAFF	TGTGCCAGTAGTATAGACCTAACAGGGGGCCCTGAAGCTTTCTTT
TRBV2	TRBJ1-1	NA	NA	CASSEMGRTEAFF	TGTGCCAGCAGTGAAATGGGGCGTACTGAAGCTTTCTTT
TRBV28	TRBJ2-7	NA	NA	CASTSIWEQYF	TGTGCCAGCACCTCTATTTGGGAGCAGTACTTC
TRBV4-1	TRBJ2-1	TRBD2	few	CASSWTSGTSYNEQFF	TGCGCCAGCAGCTGGACTAGCGGGACTTCCTACAATGAGCAGTTCTTC
TRBV5-4	TRBJ1-2	TRBD1	NA	CASSPSDRKYGYTF	TGTGCCAGCAGCCCATCGGACAGGAAATATGGCTACACCTTC
TRBV10-2	TRBJ2-5	TRBD1	NA	CASSRDRQETQYF	TGCGCCAGCAGCCGGGACAGACAAGAGACCCAGTACTTC
TRBV6-6	TRBJ2-1	NA	NA	CASNTPSYNEQFF	TGTGCCAGCAACACACCCAGTTACAATGAGCAGTTCTTC
TRBV5-6	TRBJ2-1	NA	few	CASSFRGNRYNEQFF	TGTGCCAGCAGCTTCCGGGGGAATAGGTACAATGAGCAGTTCTTC
TRBV27	TRBJ1-5	NA	NA	CASSFWSGGVSNQPQHF	TGTGCCAGCAGTTTCTGGTCAGGAGGCGTTAGCAATCAGCCCCAGCATTTT
TRBV19	TRBJ1-5	NA	NA	CASSRGRQGGQPQHF	TGTGCCAGTAGTAGGGGGAGGCAGGGAGGGCAGCCCCAGCATTTT
TRBV4-3	TRBJ2-7	TRBD1	NA	CASSQGRQGWQYF	TGCGCCAGCAGCCAAGGGCGACAGGGTTGGCAGTACTTC
TRBV7-6	TRBJ2-1	TRBD1	NA	CASSLLGLRDRAAHNEQFF	TGTGCCAGCAGCTTATTGGGCCTCCGGGACAGGGCCGCTCACAATGAGCAGTTCTTC
TRBV7-9	TRBJ2-2	NA	NA	CASSLLRGELFF	TGTGCCAGCAGCTTATTGCGCGGGGAGCTGTTTTTT
TRBV19	TRBJ2-7	NA	once	CASSMGAEARYEQYF	TGTGCCAGTAGTATGGGGGCAGAGGCCCGATACGAGCAGTACTTC
TRBV6-5	TRBJ1-4	NA	NA	CASSYRDISNEKLFF	TGTGCCAGCAGTTACCGGGACATCTCAAATGAAAAACTGTTTTTT
TRBV2	TRBJ2-2	TRBD2	NA	CASSLSSGALTGELFF	TGTGCCAGCAGTCTCTCTAGCGGGGCGTTAACCGGGGAGCTGTTTTTT
TRBV5-1	TRBJ2-3	TRBD2	once	CASSPRLAGGPGDTQYF	TGCGCCAGCAGCCCCCGACTAGCGGGAGGGCCGGGAGATACGCAGTATTTT
TRBV12-3/TRBV12-4	TRBJ1-3	NA	NA	CASSPLVNTIYF	TGTGCCAGCAGTCCTCTCGTAAACACCATATATTTT
TRBV12-3/TRBV12-4	TRBJ1-2	NA	NA	CASSLYNYGYTF	TGTGCCAGCAGTTTGTATAACTATGGCTACACCTTC
TRBV2	TRBJ2-1	TRBD1	once	CASGQGTEQFF	TGTGCCAGCGGACAGGGGACTGAGCAGTTCTTC
TRBV18	TRBJ2-2	TRBD1	NA	CASSLSRQGRNSAGELFF	TGTGCCAGCTCACTCAGTCGACAGGGTCGGAATAGTGCCGGGGAGCTGTTTTTT
TRBV19	TRBJ2-7	TRBD2	NA	CASTFNSGGSYEQYF	TGTGCCAGTACCTTTAATAGCGGGGGCTCCTACGAGCAGTACTTC
TRBV5-5	TRBJ2-1	TRBD2	NA	CASSLVYRGERNEQFF	TGTGCCAGCAGCTTGGTTTACCGGGGGGAGAGGAATGAGCAGTTCTTC
TRBV6-5	TRBJ2-7	NA	NA	CASSTGSNEQYF	TGTGCCAGCAGCACAGGGAGTAACGAGCAGTACTTC
TRBV5-1	TRBJ2-7	NA	NA	CASSPHGQHYEQYF	TGCGCCAGCAGCCCGCACGGACAGCACTACGAGCAGTACTTC
TRBV7-2	TRBJ1-5	TRBD1	few	CASSLTGANQPQHF	TGTGCCAGCAGCTTAACAGGGGCCAATCAGCCCCAGCATTTT
TRBV7-3	TRBJ2-1	NA	NA	CASSTPEAYGEQFF	TGTGCCAGCAGCACCCCTGAAGCCTACGGTGAGCAGTTCTTC
TRBV11-2	TRBJ1-5	NA	NA	CASSLGRVGYSNQPQHF	TGTGCCAGCAGCTTAGGGAGGGTGGGATATAGCAATCAGCCCCAGCATTTT
TRBV7-9	TRBJ1-5	TRBD1	NA	CASSLNWGQGGRGNQPQHF	TGTGCCAGCAGCTTAAATTGGGGACAGGGCGGCCGTGGCAATCAGCCCCAGCATTTT
TRBV4-1	TRBJ1-4	TRBD1	NA	CASSPRTGEKYEKLFF	TGCGCCAGCAGCCCCCGGACAGGCGAGAAATATGAAAAACTGTTTTTT
TRBV24-1	TRBJ2-2	TRBD2	NA	CATSDIGLADTGELFF	TGTGCCACCAGTGACATTGGGCTAGCGGACACCGGGGAGCTGTTTTTT